This TCR beta chain was documented in a study of T cells expressing NK-cell markers (dated by TCRdb to 2020 to 2021). Some background on the complete study: Seven or eight donors provided sorted CD3+CD56+NKG2C+, CD3+CD56+NKG2C- and CD3+CD56-NKG2C+ T-cell subsets, whose TCR beta-chain repertoires were profiled. Sequencing of the libraries produced 2 x 150 bp reads on Illumina HiSeq 2000/2500, MiSeq or NextSeq. Randomly selected healthy volunteers, three men and five women, were used as the eight sequenced donors. Among the eight sequenced donors, seven were HCMV-seropositive and one was HCMV-seronegative.

Of note for this clonotype: This clone's antigen is unknown.

Study-wide findings and limitations: In about 6 donors, the dominant CD3+CD56+NKG2C+ clonotypes were found to rank among the top 10 CD8+ clonotypes and to make up roughly 1.0-7.0% of CD8+ T cells. Those dominant clonotypes were again the most abundant among CD3+CD56-NKG2C+ cells in a handful of donors, at about 25-65%. Whether the expanded NKG2C-expressing T cell clones were specific for HCMV antigens was left unclear.

CDR1 and CDR2 are drawn from the germline V gene (reference sequence): PRHDT, FYEKMQ. Counted from cysteine to phenylalanine, this CDR3 has 16 amino acids. The nucleotide record is missing. Sequencing was carried out with an Illumina HiSeq 2000. TCR beta cDNA libraries were made by 5'RACE template switching that added a universal primer site and unique molecular identifiers. Synthesis of cDNA was primed from the TCR beta constant segment and was followed by two consecutive PCR amplification steps. The original pipeline was this. MIGEC handled demultiplexing of the reads and grouping by UMI, while MiTCR was used to assemble and quantify clonotypes. To exclude erroneous sequences, only TCR cDNA sequences supported by at least two reads were retained. The tcR package was used for downstream repertoire analysis, and clonotypes were matched between fractions using CDR3 nucleotide sequence together with V segment. VDJmatch was used to annotate antigen specificity against VDJdb, with one amino acid substitution in CDR3 permitted. Through TCRdb reprocessing, the reads give one entry per CDR3 protein sequence; DNA is omitted. TCRdb's processing, not the study's, gives the V and J calls here. In this sample's table one finds a few hundred thousand distinct CDR3 sequences. The ten largest account for roughly 3.6% of the sample.

HCMV serostatus was determined by detecting HCMV-specific IgG in serum with a commercial ELISA kit. Ficoll density gradient centrifugation was used to isolate peripheral blood mononuclear cells from blood. This TCR derives from a man between 18 and 29 years old in good health. Donor details come from another sample of the same person, matched by shared clones. This receptor chain uses TRBV13 and TRBJ2-1; the D call from TCRdb, TRBD2, cannot be confirmed without DNA. Input material: blood T cells: a sorted CD56 or NKG2C T cell subset, CD4+ or CD8+ T cells, or bulk PBMC T cells (not recorded which). The CDR3 protein is CASSLVGTSGNNEQFF. The entire variable domain, with the stretches around the CDR3 drawn from the reference TRBV13 and TRBJ2-1 proteins, is AAGVIQSPRHLIKEKRETATLKCYPIPRHDTVYWYQQGPGQDPQFLISFYEKMQSDKGSIPDRFSAQQFSDYHSELNMSSLELGDSALYFCASSLVGTSGNNEQFFGPGTRLTVL.